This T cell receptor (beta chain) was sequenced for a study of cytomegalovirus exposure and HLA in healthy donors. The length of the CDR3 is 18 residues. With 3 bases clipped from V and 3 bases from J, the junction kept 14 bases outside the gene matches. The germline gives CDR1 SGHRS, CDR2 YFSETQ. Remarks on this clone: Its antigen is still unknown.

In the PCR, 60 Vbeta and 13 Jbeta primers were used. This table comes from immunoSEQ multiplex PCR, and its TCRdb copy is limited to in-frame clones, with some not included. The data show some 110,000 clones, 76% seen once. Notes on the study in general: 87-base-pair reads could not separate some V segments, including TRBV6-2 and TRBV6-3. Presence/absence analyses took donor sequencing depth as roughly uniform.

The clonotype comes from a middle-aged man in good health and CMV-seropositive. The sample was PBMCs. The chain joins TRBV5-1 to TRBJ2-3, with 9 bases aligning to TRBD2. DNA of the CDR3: TGCGCCAGCAGCTCCTGGTTTAGCGGGGGCTCAGGGACAGATACGCAGTATTTT. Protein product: CASSSWFSGGSGTDTQYF.